This T cell receptor beta chain was observed in a study of OX40 agonist ivuxolimab in advanced cancers. Across the whole study: Two cutaneous melanoma patients and one hepatocellular carcinoma patient, three in all, had partial responses.

Using immunoSEQ multiplex PCR, the repertoire was profiled, and TCRdb retains in-frame clones only, with some absent. The sample consists of over 14,000 clones, more than 70% of them appearing once. The trim removed 5 bases at V and 6 bases at J, leaving 5 bases unmatched. The CDR3 loop spans 13 amino acids. In germline, CDR1 is SGHVS, CDR2 FQNEAQ. The sequence was obtained from an adult with an advanced solid tumor such as melanoma, head and neck, liver or kidney cancer. V and J are TRBV7-8 and TRBJ1-2; 8 bases line up with TRBD1. Sequenced material: CD4+ or CD8+ T cells sorted from blood, taken in a trial of the OX40 agonist ivuxolimab. The CDR3 nucleotides are TGTGCCAGCAGCAAGACAGGGGATCATGGCTACACCTTC. This encodes CASSKTGDHGYTF.